A selection of T cell receptor beta chains follows, all from one sample in a study of T cell responses to AZD1222 COVID-19 vaccine. TCRdb keeps only in-frame clones here, not all; method: immunoSEQ multiplex PCR. The table includes under 110,000 clones, 75% to 90% detected once. Here the sequenced sample was peripheral blood, taken on day 0 of AZD1222 vaccination. Every receptor here comes from an adult in good health. Each CDR3 is given with its conserved first and last residue. A D gene is named only where the DNA matches it firmly. Size is omitted from some rows. Given values are once, few, many or a class for expanded clones.

TGTGCCAGCAGCTCAGCCGGGACTAGCCTGTACAATGAGCAGTTCTTC,CASSSAGTSLYNEQFF,TRBJ2-1,TRBD2,NA,TRBV7-2,16
TGTGCCAGCTCCCGGGACGAGGGGACCTACGAGCAGTACTTC,CASSRDEGTYEQYF,TRBJ2-7,NA,once,TRBV18,14
TGTGCCAGCAGCCCCGGGGGTGGTCGGAACACTGAAGCTTTCTTT,CASSPGGGRNTEAFF,TRBJ1-1,NA,NA,TRBV7-2,15
TGTGCCAGCAGTAGGGGGGCGACTTTCTTT,CASSRGATFF,TRBJ1-1,NA,NA,TRBV28,10
TGTGCCAGCATCTCCGGGACTAGCGGAAGTTACAATGAGCAGTTCTTC,CASISGTSGSYNEQFF,TRBJ2-1,TRBD2,NA,TRBV7-9,16
TGTGCCAGCAGCTTGAATGAGCAGTTCTTC,CASSLNEQFF,TRBJ2-1,NA,NA,TRBV5-5,10
TGCAGCGTTGGACAGGGCACCGGGGAGCTGTTTTTT,CSVGQGTGELFF,TRBJ2-2,TRBD1,NA,TRBV29-1,12
TGTGCCAGTAGTACGCAGGGTTTTCGTGATGAAAAACTGTTTTTT,CASSTQGFRDEKLFF,TRBJ1-4,NA,NA,TRBV19,15
TGTGCCAGCAGTTTATCGGGAGGCTTGGGGAACACTGAAGCTTTCTTT,CASSLSGGLGNTEAFF,TRBJ1-1,NA,NA,TRBV27,16
TGTGCCAGCAGAGACGGGACAGGGGGCGTCGAGCAGTACTTC,CASRDGTGGVEQYF,TRBJ2-7,TRBD1,NA,TRBV6-5,14
TGTGCCAGCTCGAGGGCGGGACATTCAACTAATGAAAAACTGTTTTTT,CASSRAGHSTNEKLFF,TRBJ1-4,NA,NA,TRBV18,16
TGTGCCAGCAGTGAAAGTTCCCACTCCTACAATGAGCAGTTCTTC,CASSESSHSYNEQFF,TRBJ2-1,NA,NA,TRBV6-1,15
TGTGCCAGCAGTTTGGGGGGGGCGGGTACTAATGAAAAACTGTTTTTT,CASSLGGAGTNEKLFF,TRBJ1-4,NA,NA,TRBV28,16
TGTGCCAGCAGCCTAGACAGGGTGCTGAACACTGAAGCTTTCTTT,CASSLDRVLNTEAFF,TRBJ1-1,TRBD1,NA,TRBV4-2,15
TGTGCCACCAGCAGAGATTTCGGGGGGGGCCTTGGCTACACCTTC,CATSRDFGGGLGYTF,TRBJ1-2,NA,NA,TRBV15,15
TGTGCCAGCAGCTCGGGAGGGGAGACGGGACTAAATACCGGGGAGCTGTTTTTT,CASSSGGETGLNTGELFF,TRBJ2-2,TRBD2,NA,TRBV11-3,18
TGTGCCAGCAGCTTAGCCCGGACAGGGGAAGCAATAAGGAATGAGCAGTTCTTC,CASSLARTGEAIRNEQFF,TRBJ2-1,TRBD1,NA,TRBV7-2,18
TGTGCCATCAGTGAGTCCGGGACCTACGGAGATACGCAGTATTTT,CAISESGTYGDTQYF,TRBJ2-3,NA,NA,TRBV10-3,15
TGTGCCAGCAGCTTAAATAGCGGGAGATTGAGCGGGGAGCTGTTTTTT,CASSLNSGRLSGELFF,TRBJ2-2,TRBD2,NA,TRBV7-2,16
TGTGCCACCAGCAGAGACGTCCCCCACAATGAGCAGTTCTTC,CATSRDVPHNEQFF,TRBJ2-1,NA,NA,TRBV15,14
TGTGCCAGCAGCTCCTCAGGAGTACATAAAAATGAGCAGTTCTTC,CASSSSGVHKNEQFF,TRBJ2-1,NA,NA,TRBV5-6,15
TGTGCCAGCAGTGTCCGGGGATGGGAGACCCAGTACTTC,CASSVRGWETQYF,TRBJ2-5,NA,NA,TRBV27,13
TGTGCCAGCAGCCCCGGGACAGGGAACAATCAGCCCCAGCATTTT,CASSPGTGNNQPQHF,TRBJ1-5,NA,once,TRBV21-1,15
TGTGCCAGCAGAGAAAGGTACGAGCAGTACTTC,CASRERYEQYF,TRBJ2-7,NA,NA,TRBV28,11
TGTGCCAGCAGCTTCATTAGCGGGAGAACAGATACGCAGTATTTT,CASSFISGRTDTQYF,TRBJ2-3,TRBD2,NA,TRBV5-4,15
TGTGCCAGTTCGGTAAGAGGCGACAGGGACACCTTC,CASSVRGDRDTF,TRBJ1-2,TRBD1,NA,TRBV2,12
TGTGCCAGCAGCCGGGACGGCCCTAATGAAAAACTGTTTTTT,CASSRDGPNEKLFF,TRBJ1-4,NA,NA,TRBV7-9,14
TGTGCGGGAATGGGGCTGACTTCGGTCGGGGTTCCAGCCAAAAACATTCAGTACTTC,CAGMGLTSVGVPAKNIQYF,TRBJ2-4,NA,NA,TRBV5-8,19
TGTGCCAGCAGTCACGGGGGGGAGCTGTTTTTT,CASSHGGELFF,TRBJ2-2,NA,NA,TRBV27,11
TGTGCCAGCAATCGACAGGGCGAATCACCCCTCCACTTT,CASNRQGESPLHF,TRBJ1-6,TRBD1,NA,TRBV14,13
TGTGCCAGCTCACCCCCGGGACAGATGATCACCGGGGAGCTGTTTTTT,CASSPPGQMITGELFF,TRBJ2-2,TRBD1,NA,TRBV18,16
TGTGCCAGCAGTCCCGGGACTAGCGGGAAGGAGCAGTACTTC,CASSPGTSGKEQYF,TRBJ2-7,TRBD2,once,TRBV6-5,14
TGTGCCAGTAGTACCCCGGGACCGTCCACCCGTGAAGCTTTCTTT,CASSTPGPSTREAFF,TRBJ1-1,NA,NA,TRBV19,15
TGTGCCAGCAGCTTAGGGGCGCAGAGGGGAGAAAAACTGTTTTTT,CASSLGAQRGEKLFF,TRBJ1-4,NA,NA,TRBV7-2,15
TGTGCCAGCAGGGCAGCACCGGGACTAGCGGGGTTGAACACCGGGGAGCTGTTTTTT,CASRAAPGLAGLNTGELFF,TRBJ2-2,TRBD2,NA,TRBV9,19
TGTGCCAGCACTCCGGGACAGGGTAGGACCGGGGAGCTGTTTTTT,CASTPGQGRTGELFF,TRBJ2-2,TRBD1,NA,TRBV2,15
TGTGCCAGCAGCTTGGACCTTTATGCGGAGCAGTACTTC,CASSLDLYAEQYF,TRBJ2-7,NA,once,TRBV5-4,13
TGCGCCAGCAGCTTGGGGGGTGGACAGACCGAAGCTTTCTTT,CASSLGGGQTEAFF,TRBJ1-1,NA,NA,TRBV5-1,14
TGTGCCAGTAGGGGCGGGCAGGGGGTCACTGAAGCTTTCTTT,CASRGGQGVTEAFF,TRBJ1-1,TRBD1,NA,TRBV19,14
TGCGCCAGCAGCTTAAATTCTAGGTCCCCGACTGAAGCTTTCTTT,CASSLNSRSPTEAFF,TRBJ1-1,NA,NA,TRBV5-1,15
TGTGCCAGCAGTGAAAGGATTGGCACAGATACGCAGTATTTT,CASSERIGTDTQYF,TRBJ2-3,NA,NA,TRBV6-4,14
TGTGCCAGCAGTTACGTAGCAGGGTTCGGCGGCTACACCTTC,CASSYVAGFGGYTF,TRBJ1-2,NA,NA,TRBV6-2/TRBV6-3,14
TGTGCCAGCAGCGTACGACAGGGGGGGTCAGAGACCCAGTACTTC,CASSVRQGGSETQYF,TRBJ2-5,TRBD1,NA,TRBV9,15
TGCGCCAGCAGCCCGGGTGCTTCGCAAGCGACGGGCTACACCTTC,CASSPGASQATGYTF,TRBJ1-2,NA,NA,TRBV5-1,15
TGTGCCAGCAGTTTACTCCCCGGGGGCGGCTACACCTTC,CASSLLPGGGYTF,TRBJ1-2,NA,NA,TRBV12-3/TRBV12-4,13
TGCGCCAGCAGCGCCGGGACTAGCGGTCCCTACGAGCAGTACTTC,CASSAGTSGPYEQYF,TRBJ2-7,TRBD2,few,TRBV10-1,15
TGTGCCAGCAGTGTCGGCGGGTTAGGGACCCAGTACTTC,CASSVGGLGTQYF,TRBJ2-5,NA,NA,TRBV27,13
TGCGCCAGCAGCTTGGGGGACAGAAACTATGGCTACACCTTC,CASSLGDRNYGYTF,TRBJ1-2,TRBD1,NA,TRBV5-1,14
TGTGCCAGCAGCCAAAAGGGATTACCAGCTTTCTTT,CASSQKGLPAFF,TRBJ1-1,NA,NA,TRBV11-2,12
TGCAGCGCTGAAGTCGGTTTTGGCTACACCTTC,CSAEVGFGYTF,TRBJ1-2,NA,NA,TRBV29-1,11
TGTGCCAGCAGTTTGGTAGCCCCAGAGACCCAGTACTTC,CASSLVAPETQYF,TRBJ2-5,NA,NA,TRBV28,13
TGTGCCAGTAGCGGAGCGACCGGGGGATATGAAAAACTGTTTTTT,CASSGATGGYEKLFF,TRBJ1-4,NA,NA,TRBV19,15
TGTGCCAGCAGCACGCTAGCGGGAGCCGGGGAGCTGTTTTTT,CASSTLAGAGELFF,TRBJ2-2,TRBD2,NA,TRBV9,14
TGTGCCAGCAGCCAGGGGATCTACGAGCAGTACTTC,CASSQGIYEQYF,TRBJ2-7,NA,NA,TRBV3-1/TRBV3-2,12
TGTGCCAGCAGCCTGACAGGGGACTATGGCTACACCTTC,CASSLTGDYGYTF,TRBJ1-2,TRBD1,NA,TRBV5-4,13